There are many counts of the clone carrying this TCR beta chain. What it binds is unknown. The data were obtained in a study of early T cells in non-severe SARS-CoV-2 infection. At the level of the study: Unsorted whole-blood RNA was sequenced in bulk, leaving chains unpaired.

CDR1 is SGHVS, CDR2 FNYEAQ, per germline. V was cut by 5 bases and J by 4 bases, with 15 bases left in between. This CDR3 is 15 amino acids long. Individual cDNA molecules were tagged with unique molecular identifiers, the study reported. A single record per CDR3 protein comes from TCRdb applying MiXCR to the 5' RACE reads. The table includes tens of thousands of distinct CDR3 sequences, 5.5% to 6.5% detected once. Overall study results and limits: Anti-spike CD8 responses were favored in VDJdb matching, and private and CD4 specificities were missed.

This receptor was identified in an adult who was a healthcare worker with PCR-confirmed SARS-CoV-2 infection or an uninfected control (not recorded which). Sample: whole blood. The V gene is TRBV7-6, the J gene TRBJ2-1, with D uncertain. The CDR3 DNA follows: TGTGCCAGCAGCCTCCTCCTGACGAATTACAATGAGCAGTTCTTC. It yields the protein CASSLLLTNYNEQFF.